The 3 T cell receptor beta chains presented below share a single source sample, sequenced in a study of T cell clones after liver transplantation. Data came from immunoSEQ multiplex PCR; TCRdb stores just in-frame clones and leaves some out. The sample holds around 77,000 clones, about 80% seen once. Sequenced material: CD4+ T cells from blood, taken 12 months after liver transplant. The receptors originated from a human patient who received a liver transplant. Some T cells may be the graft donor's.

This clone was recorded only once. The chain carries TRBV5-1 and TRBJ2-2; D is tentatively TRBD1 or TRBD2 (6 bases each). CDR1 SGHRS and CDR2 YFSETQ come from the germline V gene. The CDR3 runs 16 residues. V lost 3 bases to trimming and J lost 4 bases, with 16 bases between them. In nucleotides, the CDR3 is TGCGCCAGCAGCTCACGGGTCAGGGGAGGCACCGGGGAGCTGTTTTTT. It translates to CASSSRVRGGTGELFF. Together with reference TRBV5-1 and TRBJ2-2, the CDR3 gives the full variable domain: KAGVTQTPRYLIKTRGQQVTLSCSPISGHRSVSWYQQTPGQGLQFLFEYFSETQRNKGNFPGRFSGRQFSNSRSEMNVSTLELGDSALYLCASSSRVRGGTGELFFGEGSRLTVL.

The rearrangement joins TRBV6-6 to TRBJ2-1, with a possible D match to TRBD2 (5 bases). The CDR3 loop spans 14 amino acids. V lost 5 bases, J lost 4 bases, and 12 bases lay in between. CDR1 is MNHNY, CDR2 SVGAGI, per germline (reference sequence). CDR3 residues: CASSRGLTYNEQFF. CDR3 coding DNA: TGTGCCAGCAGTCGCGGGCTAACGTACAATGAGCAGTTCTTC.

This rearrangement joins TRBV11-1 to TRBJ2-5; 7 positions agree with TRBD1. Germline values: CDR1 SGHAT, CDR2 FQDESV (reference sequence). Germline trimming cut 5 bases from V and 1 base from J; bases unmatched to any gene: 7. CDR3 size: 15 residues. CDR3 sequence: CASSRGQRVQETQYF. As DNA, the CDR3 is TGTGCCAGCAGCCGGGGACAGAGGGTCCAAGAGACCCAGTACTTC. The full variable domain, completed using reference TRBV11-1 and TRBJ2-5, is EAEVAQSPRYKITEKSQAVAFWCDPISGHATLYWYRQILGQGPELLVQFQDESVVDDSQLPKDRFSAERLKGVDSTLKIQPAELGDSAMYLCASSRGQRVQETQYFGPGTRLLVL.